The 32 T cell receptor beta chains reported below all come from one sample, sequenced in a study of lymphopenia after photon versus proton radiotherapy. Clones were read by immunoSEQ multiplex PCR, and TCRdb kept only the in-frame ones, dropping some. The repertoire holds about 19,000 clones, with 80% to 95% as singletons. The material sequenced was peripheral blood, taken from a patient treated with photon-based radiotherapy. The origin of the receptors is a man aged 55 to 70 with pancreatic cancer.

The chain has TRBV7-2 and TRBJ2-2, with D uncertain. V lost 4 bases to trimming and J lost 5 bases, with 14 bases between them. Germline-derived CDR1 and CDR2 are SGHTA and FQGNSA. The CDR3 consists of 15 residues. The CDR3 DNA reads TGTGCCAGCAGCTACCGGGTTGCAGATACCGGGGAGCTGTTTTTT. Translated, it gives CASSYRVADTGELFF.

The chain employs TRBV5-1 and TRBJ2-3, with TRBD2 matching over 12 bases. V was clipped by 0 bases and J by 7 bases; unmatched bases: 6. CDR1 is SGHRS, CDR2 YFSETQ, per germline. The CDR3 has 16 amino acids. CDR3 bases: TGCGCCAGCAGCTTGGACCTAGCGGGGGGGCCCCATACGCAGTATTTT. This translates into CASSLDLAGGPHTQYF.

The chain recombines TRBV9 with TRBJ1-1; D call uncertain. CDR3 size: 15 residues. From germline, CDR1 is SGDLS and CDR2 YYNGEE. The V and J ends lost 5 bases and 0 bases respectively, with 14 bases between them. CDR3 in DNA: TGTGCCAGCAGTTGGAGAGAGAACATGAACACTGAAGCTTTCTTT. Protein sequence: CASSWRENMNTEAFF. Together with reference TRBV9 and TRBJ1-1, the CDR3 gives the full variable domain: DSGVTQTPKHLITATGQRVTLRCSPRSGDLSVYWYQQSLDQGLQFLIQYYNGEERAKGNILERFSAQQFPDLHSELNLSSLELGDSALYFCASSWRENMNTEAFFGQGTRLTVV.

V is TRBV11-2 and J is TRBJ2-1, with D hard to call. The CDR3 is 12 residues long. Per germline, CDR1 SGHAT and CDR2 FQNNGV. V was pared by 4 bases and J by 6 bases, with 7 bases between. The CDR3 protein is CASSYARNEQFF. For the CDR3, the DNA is TGTGCCAGCAGCTACGCCCGCAATGAGCAGTTCTTC.

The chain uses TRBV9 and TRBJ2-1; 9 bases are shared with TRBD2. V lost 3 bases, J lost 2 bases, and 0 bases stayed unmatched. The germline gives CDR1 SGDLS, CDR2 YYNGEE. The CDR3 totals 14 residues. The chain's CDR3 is CASSERGAYNEQFF. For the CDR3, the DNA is TGTGCCAGCAGCGAGCGGGGGGCCTACAATGAGCAGTTCTTC.

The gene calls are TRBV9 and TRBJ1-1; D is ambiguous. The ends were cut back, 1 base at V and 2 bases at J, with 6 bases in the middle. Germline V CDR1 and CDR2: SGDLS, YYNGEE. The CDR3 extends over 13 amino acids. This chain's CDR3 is CASSVQANTEAFF. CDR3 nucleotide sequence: TGTGCCAGCAGCGTACAGGCAAACACTGAAGCTTTCTTT.

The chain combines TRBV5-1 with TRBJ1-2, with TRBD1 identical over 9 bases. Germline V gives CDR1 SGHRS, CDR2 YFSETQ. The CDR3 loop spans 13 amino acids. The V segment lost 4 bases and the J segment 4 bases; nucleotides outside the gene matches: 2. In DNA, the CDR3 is TGCGCCAGCAGCGGACAGGGGACCTATGGCTACACCTTC. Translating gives CASSGQGTYGYTF.

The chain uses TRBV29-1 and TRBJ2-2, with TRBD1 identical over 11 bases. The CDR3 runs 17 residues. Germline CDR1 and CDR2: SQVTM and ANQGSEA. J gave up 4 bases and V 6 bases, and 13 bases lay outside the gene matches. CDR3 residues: CSVPLGQGAVGTGELFF. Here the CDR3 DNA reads TGCAGCGTCCCCCTCGGACAGGGGGCGGTTGGCACCGGGGAGCTGTTTTTT.

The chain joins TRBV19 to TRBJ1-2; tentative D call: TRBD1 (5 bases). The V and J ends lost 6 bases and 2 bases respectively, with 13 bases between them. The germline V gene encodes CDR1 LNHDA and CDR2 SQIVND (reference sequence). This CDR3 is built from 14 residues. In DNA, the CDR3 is TGTGCCAGTAGGCTGACGGGACTCAACTATGGCTACACCTTC. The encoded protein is CASRLTGLNYGYTF.

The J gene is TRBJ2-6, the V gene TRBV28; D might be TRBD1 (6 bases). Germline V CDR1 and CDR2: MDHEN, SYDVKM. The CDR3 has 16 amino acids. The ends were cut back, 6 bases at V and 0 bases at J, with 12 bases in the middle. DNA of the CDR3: TGTGCCAGCAGAGCAACGGACAGCTCTGGGGCCAACGTCCTGACTTTC. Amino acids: CASRATDSSGANVLTF.

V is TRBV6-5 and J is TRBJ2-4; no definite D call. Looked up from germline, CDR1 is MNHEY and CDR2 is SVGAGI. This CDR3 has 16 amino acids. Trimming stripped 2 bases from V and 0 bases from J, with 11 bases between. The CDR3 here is CASSYSRKIAKNIQYF. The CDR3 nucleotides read TGTGCCAGCAGTTACAGCCGGAAGATAGCCAAAAACATTCAGTACTTC.

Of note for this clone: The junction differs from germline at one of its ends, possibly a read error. CDR3 DNA: TGTGCCAGCGGCGGGCAAACCCCCAACTTC. It translates to CASGGQTPNF. This chain links TRBV2 with TRBJ2-5, with D maybe TRBD2 (5 bases). There are 10 residues in the CDR3. Germline assignment: CDR1 SNHLY and CDR2 FYNNEI.

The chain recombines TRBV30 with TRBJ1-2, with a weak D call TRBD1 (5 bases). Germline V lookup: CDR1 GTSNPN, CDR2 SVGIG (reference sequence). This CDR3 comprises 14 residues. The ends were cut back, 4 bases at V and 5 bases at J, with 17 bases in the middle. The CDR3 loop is CAWTSWGEIYGYTF. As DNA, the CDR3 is TGTGCCTGGACCAGCTGGGGGGAGATTTATGGCTACACCTTC.

The CDR3, as DNA: TGTGCCTGGAGTGAAATCCTAGCGAACACCGGGGAGCTGTTTTTT. Its translation: CAWSEILANTGELFF. The rearrangement uses TRBV30 and TRBJ2-2; no reliable D call. Deletions cut 1 base from V and 0 bases from J, with 9 bases between. Looked up from germline, CDR1 is GTSNPN and CDR2 is SVGIG (reference sequence). CDR3 length: 15 amino acids.

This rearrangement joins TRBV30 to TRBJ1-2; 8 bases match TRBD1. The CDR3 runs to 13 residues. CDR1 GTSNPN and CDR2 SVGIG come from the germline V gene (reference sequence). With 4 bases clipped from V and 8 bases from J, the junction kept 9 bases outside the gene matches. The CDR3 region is CAWTLRTGSGYTF. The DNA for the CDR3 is TGTGCCTGGACCTTAAGGACAGGGAGCGGCTACACCTTC.

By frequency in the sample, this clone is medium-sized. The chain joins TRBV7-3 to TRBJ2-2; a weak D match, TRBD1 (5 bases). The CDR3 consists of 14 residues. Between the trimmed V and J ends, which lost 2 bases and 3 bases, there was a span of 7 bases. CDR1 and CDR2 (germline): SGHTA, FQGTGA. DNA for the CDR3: TGTGCCAGCAGCTTAGACAGTTACACCGGGGAGCTGTTTTTT. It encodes CASSLDSYTGELFF.

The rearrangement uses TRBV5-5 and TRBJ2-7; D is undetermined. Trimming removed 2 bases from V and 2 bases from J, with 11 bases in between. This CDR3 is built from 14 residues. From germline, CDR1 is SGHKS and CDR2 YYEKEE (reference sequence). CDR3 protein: CASSLSLNAYEQYF. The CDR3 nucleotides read TGTGCCAGCAGCTTAAGTCTCAATGCCTACGAGCAGTACTTC.

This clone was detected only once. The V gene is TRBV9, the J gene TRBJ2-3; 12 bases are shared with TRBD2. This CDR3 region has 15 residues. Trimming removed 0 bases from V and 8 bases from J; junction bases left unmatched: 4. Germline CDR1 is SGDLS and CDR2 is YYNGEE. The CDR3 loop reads CASSVATSGGATQYF. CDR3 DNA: TGTGCCAGCAGCGTAGCGACTAGCGGGGGTGCTACGCAGTATTTT. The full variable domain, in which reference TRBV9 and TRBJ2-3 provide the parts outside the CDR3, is DSGVTQTPKHLITATGQRVTLRCSPRSGDLSVYWYQQSLDQGLQFLIQYYNGEERAKGNILERFSAQQFPDLHSELNLSSLELGDSALYFCASSVATSGGATQYFGPGTRLTVL.

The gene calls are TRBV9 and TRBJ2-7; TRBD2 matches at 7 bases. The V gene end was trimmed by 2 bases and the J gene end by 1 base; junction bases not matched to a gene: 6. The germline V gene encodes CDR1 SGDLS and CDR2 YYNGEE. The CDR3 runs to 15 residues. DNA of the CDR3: TGTGCCAGCAGCGTGGCGGGAGCGCGATCCTACGAGCAGTACTTC. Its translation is CASSVAGARSYEQYF.

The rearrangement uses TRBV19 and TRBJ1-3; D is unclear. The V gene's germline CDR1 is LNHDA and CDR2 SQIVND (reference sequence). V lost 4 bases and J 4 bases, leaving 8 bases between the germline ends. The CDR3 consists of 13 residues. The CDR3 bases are TGTGCCAGTAGTACCCGGCCCGGAAACACCATATATTTT. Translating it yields CASSTRPGNTIYF.

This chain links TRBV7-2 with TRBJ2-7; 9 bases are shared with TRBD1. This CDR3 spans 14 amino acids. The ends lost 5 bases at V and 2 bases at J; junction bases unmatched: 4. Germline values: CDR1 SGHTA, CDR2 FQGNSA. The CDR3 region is CASSVRDRAYEQYF. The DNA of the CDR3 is TGTGCCAGCAGCGTCCGGGACAGGGCCTACGAGCAGTACTTC.

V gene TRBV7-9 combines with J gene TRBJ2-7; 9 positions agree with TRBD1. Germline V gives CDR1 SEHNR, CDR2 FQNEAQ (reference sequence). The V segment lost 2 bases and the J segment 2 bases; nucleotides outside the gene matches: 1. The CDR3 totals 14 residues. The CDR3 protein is CASSLTGGAYEQYF. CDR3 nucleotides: TGTGCCAGCAGCTTAACAGGGGGCGCCTACGAGCAGTACTTC. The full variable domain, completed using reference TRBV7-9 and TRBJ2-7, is DTGVSQNPRHKITKRGQNVTFRCDPISEHNRLYWYRQTLGQGPEFLTYFQNEAQLEKSRLLSDRFSAERPKGSFSTLEIQRTEQGDSAMYLCASSLTGGAYEQYFGPGTRLTVT.

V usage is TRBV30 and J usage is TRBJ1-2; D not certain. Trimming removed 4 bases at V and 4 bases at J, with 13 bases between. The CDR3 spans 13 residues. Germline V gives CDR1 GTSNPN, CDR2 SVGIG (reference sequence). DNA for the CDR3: TGTGCCTGGAACCTCGGCGCTCGCTATGGCTACACCTTC. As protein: CAWNLGARYGYTF.

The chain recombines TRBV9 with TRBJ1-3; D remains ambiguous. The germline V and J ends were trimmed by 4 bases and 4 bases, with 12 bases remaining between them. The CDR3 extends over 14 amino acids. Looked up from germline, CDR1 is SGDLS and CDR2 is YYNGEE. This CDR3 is CASSPRGMGNTIYF. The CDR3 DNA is TGTGCCAGCAGCCCCCGAGGTATGGGAAACACCATATATTTT. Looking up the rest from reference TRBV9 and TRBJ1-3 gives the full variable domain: DSGVTQTPKHLITATGQRVTLRCSPRSGDLSVYWYQQSLDQGLQFLIQYYNGEERAKGNILERFSAQQFPDLHSELNLSSLELGDSALYFCASSPRGMGNTIYFGEGSWLTVV.

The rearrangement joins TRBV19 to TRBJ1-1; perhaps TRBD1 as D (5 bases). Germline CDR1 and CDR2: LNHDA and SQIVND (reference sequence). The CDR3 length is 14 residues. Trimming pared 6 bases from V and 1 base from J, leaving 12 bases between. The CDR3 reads CASRRVGANTEAFF. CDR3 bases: TGTGCCAGTAGGCGGGTAGGGGCGAACACTGAAGCTTTCTTT.

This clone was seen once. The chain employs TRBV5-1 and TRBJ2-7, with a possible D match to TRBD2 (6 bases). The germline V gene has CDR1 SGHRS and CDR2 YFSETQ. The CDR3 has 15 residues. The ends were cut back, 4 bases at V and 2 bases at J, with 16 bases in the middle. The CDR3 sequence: CASSNGRAVTYEQYF. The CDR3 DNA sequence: TGCGCCAGCAGCAACGGGAGAGCAGTGACCTACGAGCAGTACTTC.

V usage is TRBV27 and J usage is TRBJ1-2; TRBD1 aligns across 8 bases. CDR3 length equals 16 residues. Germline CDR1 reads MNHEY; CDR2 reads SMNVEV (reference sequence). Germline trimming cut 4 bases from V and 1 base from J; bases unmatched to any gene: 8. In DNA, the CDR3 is TGTGCCAGCAGTTGGACAGGGAGACTCCTTAACTATGGCTACACCTTC. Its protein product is CASSWTGRLLNYGYTF.

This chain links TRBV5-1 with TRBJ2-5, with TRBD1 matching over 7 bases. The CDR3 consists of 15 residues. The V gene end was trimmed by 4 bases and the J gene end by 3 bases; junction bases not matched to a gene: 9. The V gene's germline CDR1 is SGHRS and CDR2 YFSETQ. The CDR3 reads CASSPNTGAEETQYF. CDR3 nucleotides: TGCGCCAGCAGCCCAAATACAGGGGCCGAAGAGACCCAGTACTTC.

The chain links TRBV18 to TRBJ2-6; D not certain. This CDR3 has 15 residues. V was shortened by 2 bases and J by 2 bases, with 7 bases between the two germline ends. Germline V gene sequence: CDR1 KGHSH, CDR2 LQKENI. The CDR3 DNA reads TGTGCCAGCTCACCAGAGATTACTGGGGCCAACGTCCTGACTTTC. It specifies CASSPEITGANVLTF. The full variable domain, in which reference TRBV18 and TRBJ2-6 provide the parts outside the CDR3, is NAGVMQNPRHLVRRRGQEARLRCSPMKGHSHVYWYRQLPEEGLKFMVYLQKENIIDESGMPKERFSAEFPKEGPSILRIQQVVRGDSAAYFCASSPEITGANVLTFGAGSRLTVL.

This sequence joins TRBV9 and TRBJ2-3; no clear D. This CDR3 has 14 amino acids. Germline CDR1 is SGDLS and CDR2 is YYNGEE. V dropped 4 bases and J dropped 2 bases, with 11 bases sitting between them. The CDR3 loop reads CASSLRTDTDTQYF. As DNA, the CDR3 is TGTGCCAGCAGCCTCCGGACCGACACAGATACGCAGTATTTT. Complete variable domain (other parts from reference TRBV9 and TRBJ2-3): DSGVTQTPKHLITATGQRVTLRCSPRSGDLSVYWYQQSLDQGLQFLIQYYNGEERAKGNILERFSAQQFPDLHSELNLSSLELGDSALYFCASSLRTDTDTQYFGPGTRLTVL.

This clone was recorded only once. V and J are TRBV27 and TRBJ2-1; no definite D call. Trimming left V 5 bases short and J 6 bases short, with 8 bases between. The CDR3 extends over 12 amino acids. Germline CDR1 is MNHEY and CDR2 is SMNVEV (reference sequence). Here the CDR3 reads CASSDFRNEQFF. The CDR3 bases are TGTGCCAGCAGTGACTTTCGCAATGAGCAGTTCTTC.

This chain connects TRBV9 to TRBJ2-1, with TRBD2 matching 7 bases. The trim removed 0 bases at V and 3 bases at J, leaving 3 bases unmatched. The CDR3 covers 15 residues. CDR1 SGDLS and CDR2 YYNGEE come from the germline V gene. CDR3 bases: TGTGCCAGCAGCGTAGGGACTAGTCACTACAATGAGCAGTTCTTC. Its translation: CASSVGTSHYNEQFF.